This T cell receptor beta chain was sequenced in a study of blood T cell repertoires in COVID-19. Study information: Sample material is recorded as cDNA or gDNA derived from T cells, B-cell-depleted T cells, or PBMCs.

V was trimmed by 0 bases and J by 11 bases, leaving 14 bases between them. The CDR3 is made up of 13 amino acids. Original processing methods: How many nucleated cells were present was estimated from reference gene primer amplification. TCRdb's table, derived via immunoSEQ multiplex PCR, lists solely in-frame clones and lacks some. Clone size and the V and J calls come from that table; the DNA yielded D and trimming. The sample includes under 200,000 clones, about 86% of them seen just once. V usage is TRBV12-3 or TRBV12-4 and J usage is TRBJ2-7; perhaps TRBD2 as D (6 bases). The receptor was isolated from a woman aged 70-85 years who had recovered from COVID-19. The material sequenced was peripheral blood. CDR3 coding DNA: TGTGCCAGCAGTTTAGCGTCGGGGGTAGGGGAGTACTTC. It specifies CASSLASGVGEYF.